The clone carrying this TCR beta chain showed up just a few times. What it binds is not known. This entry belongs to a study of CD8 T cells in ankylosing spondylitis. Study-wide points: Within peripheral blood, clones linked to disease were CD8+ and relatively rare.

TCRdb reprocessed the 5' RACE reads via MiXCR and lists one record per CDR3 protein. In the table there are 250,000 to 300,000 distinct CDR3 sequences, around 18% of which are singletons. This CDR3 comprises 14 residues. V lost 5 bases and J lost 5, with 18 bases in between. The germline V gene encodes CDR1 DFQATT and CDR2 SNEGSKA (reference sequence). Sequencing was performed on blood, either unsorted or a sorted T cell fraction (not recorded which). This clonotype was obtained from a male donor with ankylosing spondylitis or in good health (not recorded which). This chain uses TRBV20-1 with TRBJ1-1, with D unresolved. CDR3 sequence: CSADKPGPRTEAFF. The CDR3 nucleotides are TGCAGTGCTGACAAACCGGGCCCACGGACTGAAGCTTTCTTT.